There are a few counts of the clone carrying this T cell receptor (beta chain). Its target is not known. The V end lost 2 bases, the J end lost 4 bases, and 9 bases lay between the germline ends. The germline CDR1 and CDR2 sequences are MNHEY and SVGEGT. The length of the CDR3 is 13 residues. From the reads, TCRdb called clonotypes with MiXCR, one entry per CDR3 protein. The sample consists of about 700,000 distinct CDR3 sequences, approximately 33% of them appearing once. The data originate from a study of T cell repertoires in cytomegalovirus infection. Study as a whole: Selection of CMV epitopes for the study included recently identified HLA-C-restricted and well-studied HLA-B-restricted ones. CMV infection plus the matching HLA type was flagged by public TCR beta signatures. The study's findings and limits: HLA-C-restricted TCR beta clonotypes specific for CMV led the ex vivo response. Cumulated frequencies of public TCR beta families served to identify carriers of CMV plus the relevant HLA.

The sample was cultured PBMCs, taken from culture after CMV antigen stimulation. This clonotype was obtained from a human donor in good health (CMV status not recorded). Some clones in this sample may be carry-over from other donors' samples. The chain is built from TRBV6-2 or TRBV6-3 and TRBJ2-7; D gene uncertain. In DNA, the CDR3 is TGTGCCAGCAGTTACGAGAAGAGATACGAGCAGTACTTC. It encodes CASSYEKRYEQYF.